One sample yielded the 29 T cell receptor beta chains listed below, sequenced in a study of OX40 agonist ivuxolimab in advanced cancers. Profiled with immunoSEQ multiplex PCR; TCRdb holds only in-frame clones, not every one. The sample shows 110,000 or so clones, approximately 89% of them seen only once. The starting material was CD4+ or CD8+ T cells sorted from blood, obtained in a trial of the OX40 agonist ivuxolimab. These TCRs come from an adult with an advanced solid tumor such as melanoma, head and neck, liver or kidney cancer.

The chain couples TRBV27 to TRBJ2-7, with D perhaps matching TRBD2 (5 bases). The germline V and J ends were trimmed by 0 bases and 4 bases, with 10 bases remaining between them. The CDR3 contains 14 residues. Germline values: CDR1 MNHEY, CDR2 SMNVEV (reference sequence). CDR3 DNA sequence: TGTGCCAGCAGTTTATCCGGCTCGGGGTACGAGCAGTACTTC. Protein product: CASSLSGSGYEQYF.

V is TRBV9 and J is TRBJ1-2; D is uncertain. CDR1 is SGDLS, CDR2 YYNGEE, per germline. The CDR3 runs to 15 residues. Trimming left V 3 bases short and J 0 bases short, with 12 bases between. The CDR3 DNA is TGTGCCAGCAGCGCCGGGGTTGCGGCTAACTATGGCTACACCTTC. Amino acids: CASSAGVAANYGYTF.

The rearrangement uses TRBV27 and TRBJ2-7, with D tentatively TRBD1 or TRBD2 (6 bases each). The CDR3 loop spans 14 amino acids. CDR1 MNHEY and CDR2 SMNVEV come from the germline V gene (reference sequence). Trimming pared 6 bases from V and 4 bases from J, leaving 16 bases between. The CDR3 DNA follows: TGTGCCAGCAGCCCCAGTCGGGGGCCGTACGAGCAGTACTTC. Protein: CASSPSRGPYEQYF.

This clone has only a few counts. The chain joins TRBV5-4 to TRBJ2-7; 8 positions agree with TRBD1. The CDR3 consists of 14 residues. The ends lost 3 bases at V and 2 bases at J; junction bases unmatched: 4. The germline gives CDR1 SGHNT, CDR2 YYREEE (reference sequence). For the CDR3, the DNA is TGTGCCAGCAGCTGGAGGACAGGGCCCTACGAGCAGTACTTC. It translates to CASSWRTGPYEQYF.

Here the CDR3 DNA reads TGCGCCAGCAGCTTGTCGACAGGCGAAAACAATGAGCAGTTCTTC. Its translation is CASSLSTGENNEQFF. The chain uses TRBV5-1 and TRBJ2-1; perhaps TRBD1 as D (6 bases). Trimming left V 1 base short and J 5 bases short, with 13 bases between. This CDR3 has 15 amino acids. The V gene's germline CDR1 is SGHRS and CDR2 YFSETQ.

The chain uses TRBV18 and TRBJ2-2, with D unresolved. The CDR3 runs 14 residues. V was trimmed by 3 bases and J by 6 bases, leaving 11 bases between them. CDR1 and CDR2 (germline): KGHSH, LQKENI. The CDR3 protein is CASSPPYNAGELFF. The CDR3 region has the DNA TGTGCCAGCTCACCCCCTTATAATGCCGGGGAGCTGTTTTTT.

The V and J genes are TRBV18 and TRBJ2-5, with 7 bases lining up with TRBD1. With 3 bases clipped from V and 4 bases from J, the junction kept 2 bases outside the gene matches. The CDR3 has 13 amino acids. Germline-derived CDR1 and CDR2 are KGHSH and LQKENI. The CDR3 spells CASSPRDRETQYF. In nucleotides, the CDR3 is TGTGCCAGCTCACCCCGGGACAGAGAGACCCAGTACTTC.

The chain links TRBV5-8 to TRBJ2-7; 10 positions match TRBD2. Per germline, CDR1 SGHTS and CDR2 YDEGEE. The CDR3 sequence is 14 residues long. J lost 6 bases, V lost 6 bases, and 9 bases had no gene match. The CDR3 DNA sequence: TGTGCCAGCACACCTCTAGCGGGAGTGGTCGAGCAGTACTTC. As protein: CASTPLAGVVEQYF.

Comments on this clone: In the same sample, other DNA sequences code for this CDR3. This sequence joins TRBV11-2 and TRBJ1-1; D remains unclear. The CDR3 covers 13 residues. CDR1 is SGHAT, CDR2 FQNNGV, per germline. The V end lost 3 bases, the J end lost 0 bases, and 5 bases lay between the germline ends. CDR3 in amino acids: CASSLQLNTEAFF. CDR3 sequence (DNA): TGTGCCAGCAGCTTGCAGTTGAACACTGAAGCTTTCTTT.

The chain couples TRBV9 to TRBJ2-1, with D possibly matching TRBD2 (5 bases). This CDR3 spans 13 amino acids. Germline V gene lookup returns CDR1 SGDLS and CDR2 YYNGEE. V was trimmed by 7 bases and J by 3 bases, leaving 11 bases between them. In DNA, the CDR3 is TGTGCCAGCTCCCCTCGGGACTACAATGAGCAGTTCTTC. Translating it yields CASSPRDYNEQFF.

The V call is TRBV30, the J call TRBJ2-1; TRBD2 is a possible D gene (6 bases). V lost 5 bases to trimming and J lost 7 bases, with 9 bases between them. CDR1 GTSNPN and CDR2 SVGIG come from the germline V gene (reference sequence). The CDR3 covers 11 residues. The CDR3 DNA follows: TGTGCCTGGGATGGGGGGAATGAGCAGTTCTTC. Protein product: CAWDGGNEQFF.

The table lists this clone with a count of one. The chain recombines TRBV6-5 with TRBJ1-4, with 7 bases aligning to TRBD1. The CDR3 length is 15 residues. Germline-derived CDR1 and CDR2 are MNHEY and SVGAGI. V trimming: 5 bases; J trimming: 6 bases; junction bases outside the gene matches: 9. The CDR3 protein is CASSLQGTGDEKLFF. CDR3 in DNA: TGTGCCAGCAGTCTACAGGGAACAGGGGATGAAAAACTGTTTTTT.

CDR3 DNA: TGTGCCAGCACAAGAAACCGTGACGGGACTTATGGCTACACCTTC. Amino acids: CASTRNRDGTYGYTF. The V and J genes are TRBV6-5 and TRBJ1-2, with D possibly matching TRBD1 (5 bases). With 7 bases removed from V and 5 bases from J, the gap between germline ends came to 20 bases. CDR1 is MNHEY and CDR2 is SVGAGI in the germline V gene. This CDR3 spans 15 amino acids.

The gene calls are TRBV18 and TRBJ1-5; 8 positions agree with TRBD1. There are 13 residues in the CDR3. V lost 6 bases to trimming and J lost 4 bases; unmatched junction nucleotides: 2. Germline V lookup: CDR1 KGHSH, CDR2 LQKENI. In nucleotides, the CDR3 is TGTGCCAGCTCCCAGGGGGCTAATCAGCCCCAGCATTTT. Its translation: CASSQGANQPQHF.

This clone was found a few times. The CDR3 spells CATSRQDQPQHF. DNA of the CDR3: TGTGCCACCAGCAGACAGGATCAGCCCCAGCATTTT. This rearrangement joins TRBV15 to TRBJ1-5; D uncertain. The CDR3 extends over 12 amino acids. Looked up from germline, CDR1 is LNHNV and CDR2 is YYDKDF (reference sequence). Trimming stripped 2 bases from V and 5 bases from J, with 4 bases between.

In this sample, this clone turned up a few times. DNA of the CDR3: TGTGCCAGCAGCGCGCAGGGGGCGAACTATGGCTACACCTTC. It is translated as CASSAQGANYGYTF. The chain links TRBV9 to TRBJ1-2; 8 positions match TRBD1. V shed 3 bases, J shed 2 bases, and the junction held 3 bases outside the gene matches. The germline gives CDR1 SGDLS, CDR2 YYNGEE. The CDR3 covers 14 residues. The whole variable domain, remainder taken from reference TRBV9 and TRBJ1-2, is DSGVTQTPKHLITATGQRVTLRCSPRSGDLSVYWYQQSLDQGLQFLIQYYNGEERAKGNILERFSAQQFPDLHSELNLSSLELGDSALYFCASSAQGANYGYTFGSGTRLTVV.

This clone has only one observation. The rearrangement links TRBV11-3 to TRBJ1-1; a possible D gene is TRBD1 (5 bases). V lost 3 bases, J lost 0 bases, and 11 bases lay in between. The germline gives CDR1 SGHNT, CDR2 YENEEA. The CDR3 loop spans 15 amino acids. The CDR3 loop is CASSLGGAVNTEAFF. The CDR3 DNA follows: TGTGCCAGCAGCTTGGGAGGGGCGGTGAACACTGAAGCTTTCTTT. The variable domain in full, with the rest retrieved from reference TRBV11-3 and TRBJ1-1, is EAGVVQSPRYKIIEKKQPVAFWCNPISGHNTLYWYLQNLGQGPELLIRYENEEAVDDSQLPKDRFSAERLKGVDSTLKIQPAELGDSAVYLCASSLGGAVNTEAFFGQGTRLTVV.

The chain recombines TRBV23-1 with TRBJ2-3; the match to TRBD2 covers 8 bases. TRBV23-1 is noted as an ORF with a role that remains uncertain. The CDR3 runs 17 residues. With V trimmed by 2 bases and J by 4 bases, 11 bases remained unmatched. The CDR3 DNA sequence: TGCGCCAGCAGTCAACGCACGGGAGGGCGGGAGGCAGATACGCAGTATTTT. Protein: CASSQRTGGREADTQYF.

J is TRBJ2-5 and V is TRBV5-1, with a possible D match to TRBD1 (6 bases). V lost 0 bases to trimming and J lost 4 bases, with 10 bases between them. Germline CDR1 is SGHRS and CDR2 is YFSETQ. The CDR3 covers 14 residues. CDR3 region: CASSLDRVSETQYF. The CDR3 DNA follows: TGCGCCAGCAGCTTGGACAGGGTGTCAGAGACCCAGTACTTC.

The sample holds one count of this clone. The rearrangement uses TRBV7-9 and TRBJ2-3; unclear D gene. The CDR3 runs 13 residues. Germline V lookup: CDR1 SEHNR, CDR2 FQNEAQ (reference sequence). Trimming took 5 bases from V and 2 from J, leaving 8 bases between them. As DNA, the CDR3 is TGTGCCAGCAGCCACCCAAACACAGATACGCAGTATTTT. Protein: CASSHPNTDTQYF.

The chain uses TRBV9 and TRBJ1-2; 8 bases line up with TRBD1. The germline V gene has CDR1 SGDLS and CDR2 YYNGEE. The CDR3 is 15 residues long. J gave up 4 bases and V 0 bases, and 5 bases lay outside the gene matches. The CDR3 sequence: CASSVATGGSYGYTF. The CDR3 region has the DNA TGTGCCAGCAGCGTAGCTACAGGGGGTAGCTATGGCTACACCTTC.

The chain carries TRBV6-6 and TRBJ2-1, with TRBD2 as a possible D gene (5 bases). Germline V gene lookup returns CDR1 MNHNY and CDR2 SVGAGI (reference sequence). Trimming left V 8 bases short and J 16 bases short, with 18 bases between. The CDR3 is made up of 11 amino acids. As DNA, the CDR3 is TGTGCCAGCGCGAGGTCGGACTCTCGATTCTTC. This encodes CASARSDSRFF.

This chain joins TRBV10-2 and TRBJ1-2, with D possibly matching TRBD1 (5 bases). Germline loops: CDR1 WSHSY, CDR2 SAAADI. The CDR3 is made up of 14 amino acids. Trimming removed 3 bases from V and 4 bases from J, with 12 bases in between. The CDR3 here is CASSDGGRIYGYTF. The CDR3 DNA sequence: TGCGCCAGCAGTGACGGGGGTCGGATCTATGGCTACACCTTC.

The gene calls are TRBV5-4 and TRBJ1-4; D gene uncertain. Between the trimmed V and J ends, which lost 4 bases and 2 bases, there was a span of 12 bases. The CDR3 length is 15 residues. Germline V gene lookup returns CDR1 SGHNT and CDR2 YYREEE (reference sequence). The CDR3 spells CASSIDPGTNEKLFF. The CDR3 coding sequence is TGTGCCAGCAGCATAGACCCCGGGACTAATGAAAAACTGTTTTTT. Drawing the rest from reference TRBV5-4 and TRBJ1-4, the complete variable domain is ETGVTQSPTHLIKTRGQQVTLRCSSQSGHNTVSWYQQALGQGPQFIFQYYREEENGRGNFPPRFSGLQFPNYSSELNVNALELDDSALYLCASSIDPGTNEKLFFGSGTQLSVL.

V usage is TRBV19 and J usage is TRBJ2-2; maybe TRBD2 (7 bases). The V gene lost 3 bases and the J gene lost 7 bases, with 18 bases spanning the gap. Germline loops: CDR1 LNHDA, CDR2 SQIVND (reference sequence). The CDR3 extends over 16 amino acids. The CDR3 region is CASSIRGGAGDGELFF. The CDR3 nucleotides are TGTGCCAGTAGTATCCGAGGGGGGGCCGGTGACGGGGAGCTGTTTTTT. Drawing the rest from reference TRBV19 and TRBJ2-2, the complete variable domain is DGGITQSPKYLFRKEGQNVTLSCEQNLNHDAMYWYRQDPGQGLRLIYYSQIVNDFQKGDIAEGYSVSREKKESFPLTVTSAQKNPTAFYLCASSIRGGAGDGELFFGEGSRLTVL.

The CDR3 nucleotides read TGTGCCAGCAGCTATCAAGCGGGAGGGTACAATGAGCAGTTCTTC. It specifies CASSYQAGGYNEQFF. The chain employs TRBV11-1 and TRBJ2-1; 10 nucleotides line up with TRBD2. CDR1 and CDR2 (germline): SGHAT, FQDESV (reference sequence). The CDR3 contains 15 residues. V shed 4 bases, J shed 4 bases, and the junction held 4 bases outside the gene matches.

The chain has TRBV5-1 and TRBJ2-3, with no clear D. Trimming took 2 bases from V and 1 from J, leaving 5 bases between them. This CDR3 has 13 amino acids. Germline lookup yields CDR1 SGHRS and CDR2 YFSETQ. CDR3 region: CASSLTGTDTQYF. The CDR3 DNA reads as TGCGCCAGCAGCTTAACGGGCACAGATACGCAGTATTTT.

A word on this clone: The sample holds other DNA sequences that translate to the same CDR3. The genes are TRBV29-1 and TRBJ2-5; D is possibly TRBD1 (9 bases). The ends were cut back, 8 bases at V and 5 bases at J, with 21 bases in the middle. This CDR3 has 14 amino acids. Germline assignment: CDR1 SQVTM and CDR2 ANQGSEA. The DNA for the CDR3 is TGCAGCACGGGGGGGACAGGGCTGGGTGAGACCCAGTACTTC. It codes for CSTGGTGLGETQYF.

Note on this clone: This same CDR3 is encoded by further DNA sequences in the sample. V usage is TRBV11-2 and J usage is TRBJ1-2; possible D gene TRBD1, 5 bases. Looked up from germline, CDR1 is SGHAT and CDR2 is FQNNGV. There are 14 residues in the CDR3. V lost 1 base to trimming and J lost 2 bases, with 8 bases between them. This CDR3 is CASSLGGGNYGYTF. The CDR3 bases are TGTGCCAGCAGCTTAGGCGGGGGGAACTATGGCTACACCTTC.